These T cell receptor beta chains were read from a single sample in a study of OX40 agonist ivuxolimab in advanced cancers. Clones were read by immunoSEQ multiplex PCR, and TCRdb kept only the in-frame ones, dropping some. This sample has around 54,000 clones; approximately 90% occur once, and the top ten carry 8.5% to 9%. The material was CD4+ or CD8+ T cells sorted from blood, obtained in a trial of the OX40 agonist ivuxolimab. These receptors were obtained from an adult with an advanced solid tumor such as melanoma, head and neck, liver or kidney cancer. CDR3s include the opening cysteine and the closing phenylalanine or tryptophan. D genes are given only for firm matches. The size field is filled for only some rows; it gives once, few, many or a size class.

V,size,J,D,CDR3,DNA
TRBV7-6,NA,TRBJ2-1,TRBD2,CASSLAGLADEQFF,TGTGCCAGCAGCTTAGCGGGACTAGCTGATGAGCAGTTCTTC
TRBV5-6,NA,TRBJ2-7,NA,CASSTWGAGMYEQYF,TGTGCCAGCAGCACGTGGGGGGCAGGGATGTACGAGCAGTACTTC
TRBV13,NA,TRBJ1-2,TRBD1,CASSIHDRVGYGYTF,TGTGCCAGCAGCATCCACGACAGGGTTGGGTATGGCTACACCTTC
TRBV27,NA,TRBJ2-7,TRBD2,CASSHGGSSYEQYF,TGTGCCAGCAGTCACGGCGGGAGCTCCTACGAGCAGTACTTC
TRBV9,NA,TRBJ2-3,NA,CASSDPGARTDTQYF,TGTGCCAGCAGCGACCCAGGGGCCCGCACAGATACGCAGTATTTT
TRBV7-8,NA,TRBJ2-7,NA,CASSPGLDYEQYF,TGTGCCAGCAGCCCGGGACTTGACTACGAGCAGTACTTC
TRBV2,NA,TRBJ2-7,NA,CASTGGYEQYF,TGTGCCAGCACTGGGGGCTACGAGCAGTACTTC
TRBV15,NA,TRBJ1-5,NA,CATSRWTGPNQPQHF,TGTGCCACCAGCAGGTGGACGGGACCTAATCAGCCCCAGCATTTT
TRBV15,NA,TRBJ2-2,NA,CATSSRGVDTGELFF,TGTGCCACCAGCAGCAGAGGGGTAGACACCGGGGAGCTGTTTTTT
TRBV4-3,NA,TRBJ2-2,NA,CASSQGSLRVGDVGELFF,TGCGCCAGCAGCCAAGGTAGTCTCCGAGTTGGGGATGTCGGGGAGCTGTTTTTT
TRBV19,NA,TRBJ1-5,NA,CASNLPSDRGAWQPQHF,TGTGCCAGTAACCTCCCATCCGACCGGGGGGCATGGCAGCCCCAGCATTTT
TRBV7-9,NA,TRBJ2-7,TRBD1,CASSHWDRTYEQYF,TGTGCCAGCAGCCACTGGGACAGGACCTACGAGCAGTACTTC
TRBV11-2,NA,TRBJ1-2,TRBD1,CASSFTGAGGYGYTF,TGTGCCAGCAGCTTTACAGGGGCGGGCGGCTATGGCTACACCTTC
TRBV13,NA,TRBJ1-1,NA,CASSPNRDSNTEAFF,TGTGCCAGCAGCCCAAACAGGGACTCGAACACTGAAGCTTTCTTT
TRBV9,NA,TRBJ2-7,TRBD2,CASSDAGENEQYF,TGTGCCAGCTCGGACGCGGGAGAGAACGAGCAGTACTTC
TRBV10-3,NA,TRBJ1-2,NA,CAISEWPWGNYGYTF,TGTGCCATCAGTGAGTGGCCTTGGGGAAACTATGGCTACACCTTC
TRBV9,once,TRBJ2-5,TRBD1,CASSSPGQGLETQYF,TGTGCCAGCAGCTCCCCGGGACAGGGTTTGGAGACCCAGTACTTC
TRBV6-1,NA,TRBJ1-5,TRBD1,CASSEAQIHPGTANQPQHF,TGTGCCAGCAGTGAAGCGCAAATTCACCCCGGGACAGCCAATCAGCCCCAGCATTTT
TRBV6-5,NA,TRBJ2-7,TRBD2,CASSYSTGGEQYF,TGTGCCAGCAGTTACTCGACGGGGGGTGAGCAGTACTTC
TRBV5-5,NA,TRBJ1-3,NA,CASALGSGNTIYF,TGTGCCAGCGCTTTGGGCTCTGGAAACACCATATATTTT
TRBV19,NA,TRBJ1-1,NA,CASSIGTRAGTEAFF,TGTGCCAGTAGTATCGGAACGAGGGCCGGCACTGAAGCTTTCTTT
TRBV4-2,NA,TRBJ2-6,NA,CASSQDASGLGANVLTF,TGTGCCAGCAGCCAAGATGCTTCGGGTCTTGGGGCCAACGTCCTGACTTTC
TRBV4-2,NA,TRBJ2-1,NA,CASSPSGQGINEQFF,TGTGCCAGCAGCCCGAGTGGGCAGGGGATAAATGAGCAGTTCTTC
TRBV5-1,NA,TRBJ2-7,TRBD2,CASSQSGTYSYEQYF,TGCGCCAGCAGTCAAAGCGGGACGTACTCCTACGAGCAGTACTTC
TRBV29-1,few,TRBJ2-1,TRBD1,CSTGTGVYNEQFF,TGCAGCACCGGGACAGGAGTCTACAATGAGCAGTTCTTC
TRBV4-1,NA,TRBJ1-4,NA,CASSQDQGTNEKLFF,TGCGCCAGCAGCCAAGATCAGGGTACTAATGAAAAACTGTTTTTT
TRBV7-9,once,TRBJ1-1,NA,CASSRPGTEAFF,TGTGCCAGCAGCCGACCAGGGACTGAAGCTTTCTTT
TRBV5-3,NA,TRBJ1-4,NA,CARSFLRVGRINEKLFF,TGTGCCAGAAGCTTTCTTCGGGTAGGAAGGATTAATGAAAAACTGTTTTTT
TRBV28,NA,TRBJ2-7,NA,CASSLGDYEQYF,TGTGCCAGCAGTTTGGGGGACTACGAGCAGTACTTC
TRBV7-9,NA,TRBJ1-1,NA,CASSLVLRAGAEAFF,TGTGCCAGCAGCTTAGTCCTTAGAGCGGGCGCTGAAGCTTTCTTT
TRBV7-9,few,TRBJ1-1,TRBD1,CASSPVGGPEAFF,TGTGCCAGCAGCCCAGTAGGGGGCCCTGAAGCTTTCTTT
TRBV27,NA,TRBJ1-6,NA,CASSLWGIQALGSPLHF,TGTGCCAGCAGTTTATGGGGGATACAGGCCCTCGGTTCACCCCTCCACTTT
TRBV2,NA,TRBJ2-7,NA,CASSTPSDIEGDEQYF,TGTGCCAGCAGTACGCCTAGCGATATAGAGGGGGACGAGCAGTACTTC
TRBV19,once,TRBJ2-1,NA,CASSIIAGWRSDLNYNEQFF,TGTGCCAGTAGTATAATCGCGGGCTGGCGGTCAGATCTAAACTACAATGAGCAGTTCTTC
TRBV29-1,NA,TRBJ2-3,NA,CSVELPGTYTDTQYF,TGCAGCGTTGAACTCCCAGGGACTTACACAGATACGCAGTATTTT
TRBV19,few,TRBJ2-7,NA,CASSTPLGGEQYF,TGTGCCAGTAGTACCCCCCTAGGCGGCGAGCAGTACTTC
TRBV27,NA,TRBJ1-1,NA,CASRLSAGRYGPNTEAFF,TGTGCCAGCCGACTTTCCGCGGGGCGGTATGGGCCGAACACTGAAGCTTTCTTT
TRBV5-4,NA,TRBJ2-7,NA,CASSTLQGIHEQYF,TGTGCCAGCAGCACCCTACAGGGAATCCACGAGCAGTACTTC
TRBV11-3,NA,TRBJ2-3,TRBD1,CASSFGTGEGDTQYF,TGTGCCAGCAGCTTTGGGACAGGAGAGGGAGATACGCAGTATTTT